This T cell receptor (beta chain) originates from a study of blood T cell repertoires in COVID-19. Study at large: Samples came from the United States, Italy and Spain, spanning acute and convalescent COVID-19. Sample material is recorded as cDNA or gDNA derived from T cells, B-cell-depleted T cells, or PBMCs.

V dropped 0 bases and J dropped 4 bases, with 10 bases sitting between them. This CDR3 region has 14 residues. Germline V gene lookup returns CDR1 LNHNV and CDR2 YYDKDF (reference sequence). This clone was recorded a few times. Methods used by the authors: Researchers report that nucleated cell counts were estimated from reference gene primer amplification. Assay used: immunoSEQ multiplex PCR; TCRdb lists only in-frame clones, some missing. Clone size and V and J calls were adopted from that table, with D and trimming inferred from the DNA. The sample yields 210,000 or so clones, around 80% seen once.

The sequenced material came from peripheral blood. The V and J genes are TRBV15 and TRBJ2-7; D is possibly TRBD2 (5 bases). This clonotype originated in a middle-aged woman with acute or convalescent COVID-19. As DNA, the CDR3 is TGTGCCACCAGCAGAGATTTAAGGACTTACGAGCAGTACTTC. The encoded protein is CATSRDLRTYEQYF. The full variable domain, its missing parts supplied by reference TRBV15 and TRBJ2-7, is DAMVIQNPRYQVTQFGKPVTLSCSQTLNHNVMYWYQQKSSQAPKLLFHYYDKDFNNEADTPDNFQSRRPNTSFCFLDIRSPGLGDTAMYLCATSRDLRTYEQYFGPGTRLTVT.